The clone carrying this T cell receptor beta chain was seen a few times. Its antigen remains unidentified. CDR1 is MNHNS, CDR2 SASEGT, per germline. The CDR3 runs 15 residues. V gave up 6 bases and J gave up 2 bases, with 15 bases separating them. Treatment reported: roughly ten-day PBMC culture with coronavirus spike peptide pools or control peptides (ViraFEST assay). At the Johns Hopkins FTIC core, DNA taken from cultured CD4+ T cells was sequenced by way of the Oncomine TCR Beta short-read assay. TCRdb reanalysed the PCR reads using MiXCR and keeps one entry per CDR3 protein. The data show around 16,000 distinct CDR3 sequences, roughly 36% seen once. This record comes from a study of vaccination and CD4 T cells after COVID-19. On the study more broadly: The study collected post-vaccine samples a median 72 days after dose two, with a range of 14 to 241.

J is TRBJ2-3 and V is TRBV6-1; TRBD1 might be the D (5 bases). The TCR comes from a human donor who received a COVID-19 vaccine. Source: CD4+ T cells from blood, cultured in vitro, taken before SARS-CoV-2 vaccination. The DNA for the CDR3 is TGTGCCAGCAGCCGGAGTGGGGCCCCCACAGATACGCAGTATTTT. Translation: CASSRSGAPTDTQYF.